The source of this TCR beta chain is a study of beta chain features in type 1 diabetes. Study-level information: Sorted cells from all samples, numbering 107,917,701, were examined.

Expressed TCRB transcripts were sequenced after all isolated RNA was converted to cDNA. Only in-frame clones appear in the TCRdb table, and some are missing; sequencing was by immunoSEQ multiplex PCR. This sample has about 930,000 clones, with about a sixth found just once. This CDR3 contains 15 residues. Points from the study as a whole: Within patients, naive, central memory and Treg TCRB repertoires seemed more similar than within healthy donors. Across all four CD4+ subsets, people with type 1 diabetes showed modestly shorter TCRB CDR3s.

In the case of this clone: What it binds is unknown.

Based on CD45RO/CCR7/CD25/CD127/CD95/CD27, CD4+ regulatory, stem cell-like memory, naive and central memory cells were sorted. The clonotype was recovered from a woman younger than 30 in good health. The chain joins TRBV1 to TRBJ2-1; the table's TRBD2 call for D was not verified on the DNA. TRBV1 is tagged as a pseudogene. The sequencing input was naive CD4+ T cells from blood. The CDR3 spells CTRHSGRVLGNEQFF. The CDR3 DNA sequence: TGCACCAGACATAGCGGGAGGGTTCTTGGCAATGAGCAGTTCTTC.